Below are 13 T cell receptor beta chains sequenced from a single sample in a study of T cells in Graves' hyperthyroidism and ophthalmopathy. The source material, RNA transcripts, was used to amplify TCR beta CDR3 regions. HTBI primers were the set used in a first-round RT-PCR of the TCR CDR3. TCRdb reanalysed the multiplex PCR reads using MiXCR and keeps one entry per CDR3 protein. This table has some 550,000 distinct CDR3 sequences, 16% appearing once. Sequenced input: blood. The origin of the receptors is a woman aged 40-49 years with Graves' ophthalmopathy.

With respect to this clonotype: The junction departs from the called germline gene at one end, perhaps through a read error. This sequence joins TRBV11-1 and TRBJ2-5, with D tentatively TRBD2 (5 bases). The CDR3 contains 12 residues. CDR1 is SGHAT and CDR2 is FQDESV in the germline V gene (reference sequence). DNA for the CDR3: TGTGCCAACAGCGGTCCCCCTGAGACCCAGTACTTC. It codes for CANSGPPETQYF.

This clonotype was counted many times. The chain couples TRBV2 to TRBJ2-7; unclear D gene. The CDR3 has 14 residues. The V end was cut by 5 bases, the J end by 0 bases, with 11 bases between. Germline V gene data show CDR1 as SNHLY and CDR2 as FYNNEI. In nucleotides, the CDR3 is TGTGCCAGCAGTTTCGCCGTAAGCTCCTACGAGCAGTACTTC. This sequence encodes CASSFAVSSYEQYF.

The V and J genes are TRBV12-3 or TRBV12-4 and TRBJ2-2; TRBD1 or TRBD2 may be the D gene (5 bases each). The V gene lost 8 bases and the J gene lost 4 bases, with 23 bases spanning the gap. The CDR3 runs to 17 residues. CDR3 residues: CASSPNGQGPGTGELFF. In DNA form, the CDR3 reads TGTGCCAGCTCACCAAATGGGCAGGGACCGGGCACCGGGGAGCTGTTTTTT.

This clonotype was observed many times. The genes are TRBV4-1 and TRBJ1-5; 10 nucleotides agree with TRBD1. Germline assignment: CDR1 MGHRA and CDR2 YSYEKL. V lost 2 bases to trimming and J lost 2 bases; unmatched junction nucleotides: 3. The CDR3 length is 16 residues. The CDR3 DNA reads TGCGCCAGCAGCCAATTTGGGACAGGGGGCAATCAGCCCCAGCATTTT. This encodes CASSQFGTGGNQPQHF.

This clonotype was detected only a few times. The chain joins TRBV5-1 to TRBJ2-1; D possibly corresponds to TRBD2 (5 bases). Trimming took 3 bases from V and 7 from J, leaving 14 bases between them. This CDR3 contains 14 residues. The germline gives CDR1 SGHRS, CDR2 YFSETQ. The CDR3 nucleotides are TGCGCCAGCAGCTCGCCGGGATTGCGGAATGAGCAGTTCTTC. This sequence encodes CASSSPGLRNEQFF.

This clonotype was seen many times. The chain recombines TRBV7-2 with TRBJ1-1; TRBD1 agrees at 10 bases. This CDR3 spans 17 amino acids. V lost 0 bases to trimming and J lost 5 bases; unmatched junction nucleotides: 9. The germline CDR1 and CDR2 sequences are SGHTA and FQGNSA. The CDR3 coding sequence is TGTGCCAGCAGCTTAGCGACAGGGGGCCGATTTCGTACTGAAGCTTTCTTT. As protein: CASSLATGGRFRTEAFF.

The chain links TRBV4-1 to TRBJ1-5; D is possibly TRBD1 (5 bases). The germline V and J ends were trimmed by 4 bases and 0 bases, with 13 bases remaining between them. The CDR3 has 16 amino acids. Germline loops: CDR1 MGHRA, CDR2 YSYEKL. CDR3 sequence: CASSLAGTISNQPQHF. CDR3 in DNA: TGCGCCAGCAGCCTCGCCGGGACGATTAGCAATCAGCCCCAGCATTTT.

The chain combines TRBV7-3 with TRBJ2-5; the match to TRBD1 covers 8 bases. CDR3 size: 16 residues. Per the germline V gene, CDR1 is SGHTA and CDR2 is FQGTGA. J gave up 5 bases and V 5 bases, and 13 bases lay outside the gene matches. CDR3 residues: CASSPARTGYFETQYF. CDR3 in DNA: TGTGCCAGCAGCCCGGCCCGGACAGGGTATTTTGAGACCCAGTACTTC.

There are a few counts of this clonotype. This sequence joins TRBV4-1 and TRBJ2-5; D is unresolved. Deletions cut 4 bases from V and 0 bases from J, with 9 bases between. CDR3 length equals 14 residues. Germline V gene lookup returns CDR1 MGHRA and CDR2 YSYEKL. The CDR3 loop is CASSLQMYQETQYF. The DNA for the CDR3 is TGCGCCAGCAGCCTCCAGATGTACCAAGAGACCCAGTACTTC.

The rearrangement links TRBV20-1 to TRBJ1-4; 8 positions agree with TRBD1. The CDR3 length is 14 residues. Per the germline V gene, CDR1 is DFQATT and CDR2 is SNEGSKA (reference sequence). V was pared by 1 base and J by 4 bases, with 2 bases of the junction left unmatched. CDR3 in amino acids: CSARVTGGNEKLFF. CDR3 sequence (DNA): TGCAGTGCTAGAGTAACAGGGGGTAATGAAAAACTGTTTTTT.

The chain has TRBV7-2 and TRBJ2-7, with a possible D match to TRBD2 (5 bases). The V and J ends lost 3 bases and 6 bases respectively, with 9 bases between them. This CDR3 is built from 12 residues. The germline V gene encodes CDR1 SGHTA and CDR2 FQGNSA. The CDR3 DNA reads TGTGCCAGCAGCTTCAACGGGGTCGAGCAGTACTTC. Its protein product is CASSFNGVEQYF. Full variable domain (missing parts from reference TRBV7-2 and TRBJ2-7): GAGVSQSPSNKVTEKGKDVELRCDPISGHTALYWYRQSLGQGLEFLIYFQGNSAPDKSGLPSDRFSAERTGGSVSTLTIQRTQQEDSAVYLCASSFNGVEQYFGPGTRLTVT.

The chain couples TRBV7-9 to TRBJ2-1, with 14 bases aligning to TRBD2. Losses at the gene ends were 5 bases for V and 14 bases for J; bases not matched to a gene: 5. CDR3 length equals 13 residues. Germline CDR1 is SEHNR and CDR2 is FQNEAQ (reference sequence). The CDR3, as DNA: TGTGCCAGCAGCCCGGGACTAGCGGGAGTCGAGTTCTTC. Translated, it gives CASSPGLAGVEFF.

The table lists this clonotype with many counts. The chain combines TRBV6-5 with TRBJ1-1; D unclear. Germline values: CDR1 MNHEY, CDR2 SVGAGI. This CDR3 comprises 13 residues. The V end was cut by 0 bases, the J end by 6 bases, with 8 bases between. The CDR3: CASSYSWFAEAFF. CDR3 coding DNA: TGTGCCAGCAGTTACTCCTGGTTTGCTGAAGCTTTCTTT.